These T cell receptor beta chains were read from a single sample in a study of OX40 agonist ivuxolimab in advanced cancers. Clones were sequenced by immunoSEQ multiplex PCR, and TCRdb holds only the in-frame ones, with some missing. The data contain about 76,000 clones, roughly 80% of them singletons. The sequences come from CD4+ or CD8+ T cells sorted from blood, collected in a trial of the OX40 agonist ivuxolimab. The receptors originated from an adult with an advanced solid tumor such as melanoma, head and neck, liver or kidney cancer. Each CDR3 is given with its conserved first and last residue. The D gene is left open where the match is weak. Only part of the rows carry a size: once, few, many, or a class if the clone is expanded.

J gene,D gene,clone size,V gene,CDR3 protein,CDR3 DNA
TRBJ2-4,.,.,TRBV18,CASSPTAPSFSKNIQYF,TGTGCCAGCTCACCGACTGCGCCATCTTTCTCCAAAAACATTCAGTACTTC
TRBJ2-2,TRBD2,.,TRBV6-1,CASSAGLATNTGELFF,TGTGCCAGCAGTGCTGGACTAGCGACGAACACCGGGGAGCTGTTTTTT
TRBJ2-3,TRBD2,.,TRBV2,CASRAGGITDTQYF,TGTGCCAGCAGGGCGGGAGGGATCACAGATACGCAGTATTTT
TRBJ1-6,TRBD1,once,TRBV9,CASSGQGEYSPLHF,TGTGCCAGCAGCGGACAGGGGGAATATTCACCCCTCCACTTT
TRBJ2-7,TRBD2,.,TRBV15,CATSRDLSGTRSYEQYF,TGTGCCACCAGCAGAGATTTAAGCGGGACCCGCTCCTACGAGCAGTACTTC
TRBJ2-2,.,.,TRBV7-3,CASSLSGPNTGELFF,TGTGCCAGCAGCTTAAGCGGGCCGAACACCGGGGAGCTGTTTTTT
TRBJ2-7,.,.,TRBV5-6,CASSSVGGPTRYEQYF,TGTGCCAGCAGCTCGGTTGGGGGACCAACCCGGTACGAGCAGTACTTC
TRBJ2-2,.,.,TRBV6-1,CASAQPGAPAGELFF,TGTGCCAGCGCTCAACCGGGGGCCCCAGCCGGGGAGCTGTTTTTT
TRBJ1-2,TRBD1,.,TRBV5-8,CASSFTGAGGYGYTF,TGTGCCAGCAGCTTTACAGGGGCCGGGGGATATGGCTACACCTTC
TRBJ2-2,.,.,TRBV28,CASTQSGTNTGELFF,TGTGCCAGCACCCAGTCGGGAACGAACACCGGGGAGCTGTTTTTT
TRBJ2-5,.,.,TRBV5-1,CASSLVEGGVEETQYF,TGCGCCAGCAGCTTGGTGGAGGGGGGCGTAGAAGAGACCCAGTACTTC
TRBJ1-4,TRBD1,.,TRBV7-9,CASSLLGQGGEKLFF,TGTGCCAGCAGCTTATTGGGACAGGGGGGAGAAAAACTGTTTTTT
TRBJ1-5,.,.,TRBV30,CAWSTGGNQPQHF,TGTGCCTGGAGCACCGGGGGGAATCAGCCCCAGCATTTT
TRBJ2-7,TRBD1,.,TRBV14,CASSQRSWDSLYEQYF,TGTGCCAGCAGCCAACGCTCCTGGGACAGCCTCTACGAGCAGTACTTC
TRBJ2-3,TRBD2,.,TRBV11-2,CASSYSGEGLRYF,TGTGCCAGCAGCTATAGCGGGGAGGGGTTACGGTATTTT
TRBJ2-5,.,.,TRBV5-1,CASSLGPTRGETQYF,TGCGCCAGCAGCTTGGGGCCCACCAGGGGCGAGACCCAGTACTTC
TRBJ2-7,.,.,TRBV28,CASRRTLQGTYEQYF,TGTGCCAGCAGGCGAACCTTACAGGGAACCTACGAGCAGTACTTC
TRBJ1-4,TRBD1,.,TRBV9,CASSPTGDHEKLFF,TGTGCCAGCAGCCCTACAGGGGATCATGAAAAACTGTTTTTT
TRBJ2-1,TRBD1,few,TRBV11-3,CASSRQGSTSYNEQFF,TGTGCCAGCAGCCGACAGGGGTCTACATCGTACAATGAGCAGTTCTTC
TRBJ1-1,.,.,TRBV2,CASSIQGSTEAFF,TGTGCCAGCAGTATCCAGGGGAGCACTGAAGCTTTCTTT
TRBJ1-3,.,.,TRBV6-1,CASSEYSSGNTIYF,TGTGCCAGCAGTGAATATAGCTCTGGAAACACCATATATTTT
TRBJ2-7,.,.,TRBV10-1,CASSGGGEQYF,TGCGCCAGCTCGGGTGGGGGCGAGCAGTACTTC
TRBJ1-5,.,.,TRBV19,CASSIPGASNQPQHF,TGTGCCAGTAGTATACCCGGGGCCAGCAATCAGCCCCAGCATTTT
TRBJ2-1,.,.,TRBV7-9,CASSLAGQGEQFF,TGTGCCAGCAGCTTAGCGGGGCAAGGTGAGCAGTTCTTC
TRBJ2-1,TRBD2,.,TRBV9,CASSVSSGGANEQFF,TGTGCCAGCAGCGTCTCTAGCGGGGGGGCGAATGAGCAGTTCTTC
TRBJ2-6,.,.,TRBV28,CASRPRGSGANVLTF,TGTGCCAGCAGGCCTCGGGGCTCTGGGGCCAACGTCCTGACTTTC
TRBJ2-2,.,.,TRBV6-1,CASSEIRTANTGELFF,TGTGCCAGCAGTGAAATTAGAACGGCGAACACCGGGGAGCTGTTTTTT
TRBJ1-1,TRBD1,few,TRBV7-2,CASSSRGRDTEAFF,TGTGCCAGCAGCTCCAGGGGGCGCGACACTGAAGCTTTCTTT
TRBJ1-1,.,.,TRBV13,CASSLDWGMGRTGTEAFF,TGTGCCAGCAGCTTAGATTGGGGAATGGGCAGAACCGGCACTGAAGCTTTCTTT
TRBJ1-5,TRBD1,.,TRBV6-1,CASKGAQGNQPQHF,TGTGCCAGCAAGGGGGCCCAGGGCAATCAGCCCCAGCATTTT
TRBJ2-2,TRBD1,.,TRBV29-1,CSVHRGSGELFF,TGCAGCGTCCACAGGGGCTCCGGGGAGCTGTTTTTT
TRBJ2-7,.,.,TRBV7-2,CASSSYGYEQYF,TGTGCCAGCAGCTCCTATGGATACGAGCAGTACTTC
TRBJ1-2,.,.,TRBV15,CATSRVGGYGYTF,TGTGCCACCAGCAGAGTTGGGGGGTATGGCTACACCTTC
TRBJ1-1,.,.,TRBV5-1,CASSFVGKGTEAFF,TGCGCCAGCAGCTTTGTGGGAAAGGGCACTGAAGCTTTCTTT
TRBJ1-2,.,.,TRBV7-3,CASSLGDAVVYGYTF,TGTGCCAGCAGCTTAGGGGATGCAGTCGTCTATGGCTACACCTTC
TRBJ2-1,.,.,TRBV29-1,CSAGDSPVRVF,TGCAGCGCTGGAGACAGCCCCGTCAGGGTCTTC
TRBJ2-7,.,few,TRBV6-6,CASRRETPYEQYF,TGTGCCAGCAGACGGGAGACCCCCTACGAGCAGTACTTC
TRBJ2-7,.,.,TRBV5-1,CASSLEGGRNPSDEQYF,TGCGCCAGCAGCTTGGAAGGAGGGCGTAACCCTAGCGACGAGCAGTACTTC
TRBJ1-1,.,few,TRBV11-3,CASSLDGSTEAFF,TGTGCCAGCAGCTTAGATGGGAGCACTGAAGCTTTCTTT
TRBJ1-2,.,.,TRBV6-1,CASKKTGLERGYTF,TGTGCCAGCAAAAAGACAGGCCTGGAGCGGGGCTACACCTTC
TRBJ2-7,.,.,TRBV7-2,CASSSRGSYEQYF,TGTGCCAGCAGCTCAAGGGGGAGCTACGAGCAGTACTTC